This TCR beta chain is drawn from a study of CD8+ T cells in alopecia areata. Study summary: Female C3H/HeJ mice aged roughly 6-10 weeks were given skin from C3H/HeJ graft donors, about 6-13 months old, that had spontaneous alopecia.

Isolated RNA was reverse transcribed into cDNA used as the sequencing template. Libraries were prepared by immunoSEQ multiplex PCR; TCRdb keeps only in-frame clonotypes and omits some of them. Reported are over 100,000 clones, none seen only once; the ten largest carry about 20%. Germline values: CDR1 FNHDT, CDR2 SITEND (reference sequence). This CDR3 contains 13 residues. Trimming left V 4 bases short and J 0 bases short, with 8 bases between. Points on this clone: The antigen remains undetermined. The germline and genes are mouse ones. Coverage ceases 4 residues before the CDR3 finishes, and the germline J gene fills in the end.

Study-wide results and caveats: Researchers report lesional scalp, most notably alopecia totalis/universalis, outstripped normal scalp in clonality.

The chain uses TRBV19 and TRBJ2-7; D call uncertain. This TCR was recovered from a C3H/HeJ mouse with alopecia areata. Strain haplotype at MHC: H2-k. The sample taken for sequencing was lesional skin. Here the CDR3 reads CASSLDSSYEQYF. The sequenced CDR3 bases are TGTGCCAGCAGTCTCGACTCCTCCTAT.